The rows below give T cell receptor beta chains drawn from one sample of a study of tumor and adjacent non-tumor tissue in lung cancer. TCRdb called the multiplex PCR reads again in MiXCR, with one record for every CDR3 protein. The repertoire has about 100,000 distinct CDR3 sequences, 65% of them found once; the top ten carry 15% to 20%. Sample: distant non-tumor lung tissue. The receptors stem from a man aged 30-40 years with non-small cell lung cancer. Each CDR3 is given with its conserved first and last residue. Each record gives: J gene, D gene, clone size, V gene, CDR3 protein, CDR3 DNA. The D gene is left open where the match is weak. Some rows mark clone size as missing; the rest say once, few, many or name a class of expanded clone.

TRBJ2-3,TRBD1,NA,TRBV4-1,CASSQDRAGTDTQCF,TGCGCCAGCAGCCAAGACCGGGCTGGGACAGATACGCAGTGTTTT
TRBJ2-2,NA,once,TRBV6-6,CACSYENRAPGTGELLF,TGTGCCTGCAGTTACGAGAATAGAGCACCTGGCACCGGGGAGCTGCTTTTT
TRBJ1-2,NA,many,TRBV4-3,CASSANRQANYGYTF,TGCGCCAGCAGCGCAAACAGGCAAGCTAACTATGGCTACACCTTC
TRBJ2-5,NA,NA,TRBV11-2,CASSLVDKETQYF,TGTGCCAGCAGCTTAGTAGATAAGGAGACCCAGTACTTC
TRBJ1-2,NA,NA,TRBV11-2,CASIKSVVTNYGYTF,TGTGCCAGCATCAAGTCGGTAGTCACTAACTATGGCTACACATTC
TRBJ2-7,NA,NA,TRBV30,CAWSGLNYKQYF,TGTGCCTGGTCGGGACTCAACTACAAGCAGTACTTC
TRBJ2-1,TRBD2,NA,TRBV7-9,CASSSIAGKPDEQFF,TGTGCCAGCAGTAGCATAGCGGGGAAGCCCGATGAGCAGTTCTTC
TRBJ2-7,TRBD1,NA,TRBV4-2,CAIRDAGQDSYKQYF,TGTGCCATCAGGGATGCGGGACAGGACTCCTACAAGCAGTACTTC
TRBJ1-5,NA,NA,TRBV4-1,CASNRDQGSNQPQHF,TGCGCCAGCAACCGAGATCAAGGTAGCAATCAACCCCAGCATTTT
TRBJ1-1,NA,NA,TRBV7-9,CASCLARERHIEAFF,TGTGCCAGCTGCTTAGCGCGTGAGAGACACATTGAAGCTTTCTTT
TRBJ1-1,NA,NA,TRBV11-1,CASSLTAVITEALF,TGTGCCAGCAGCTTGACAGCTGTGATCACTGAAGCTCTCTTT
TRBJ2-1,TRBD2,NA,TRBV5-6,CASISLPGGSGGSGEQFF,TGTGCCAGCATCTCCTTGCCAGGAGGTAGCGGGGGGAGTGGTGAGCAGTTCTTC
TRBJ1-5,NA,NA,TRBV6-5,CAGSSTLPGWGNQPQHF,TGTGCCGGCAGCTCGACCCTCCCTGGATGGGGCAATCAGCCCCAGCATTTT
TRBJ1-5,NA,NA,TRBV7-9,CASSLVSYQPQHF,TGTGCCAGCAGCTTAGTCTCATATCAGCCCCAGCATTTT
TRBJ1-1,NA,NA,TRBV6-2/TRBV6-3,CASPGALEAFF,TGTGCCAGCCCAGGGGCCCTTGAAGCTTTCTTT
TRBJ2-1,NA,NA,TRBV7-2,CVSSTYLDEQFF,TGTGTCAGCAGTACCTACCTCGATGAGCAGTTCTTC
TRBJ2-1,TRBD2,once,TRBV20-1,CNALTGTSILHGQFF,TGCAATGCCCTGACCGGGACTAGCATTCTCCATGGGCAGTTCTTC
TRBJ1-5,NA,NA,TRBV4-1,CASSQERGVDQPQHF,TGCGCCAGCAGCCAAGAAAGGGGGGTCGATCAGCCCCAGCATTTT
TRBJ2-3,TRBD2,few,TRBV4-1,CASSGRAGVAGTQYF,TGCGCCAGCAGCGGGAGGGCGGGGGTCGCAGGTACGCAGTATTTT
TRBJ2-3,NA,NA,TRBV11-2,CASSLLWSDTQYF,TGTGCCAGCAGTCTCCTCTGGTCAGATACGCAGTATTTT
TRBJ2-4,NA,NA,TRBV11-1,CASTYSGTATRNIQYF,TGTGCCAGCACCTACTCAGGCACGGCGACCAGAAACATTCAGTACTTC
TRBJ1-4,NA,NA,TRBV11-2,CASSSSTNEKLFF,TGTGCCAGCAGCTCCTCAACTAATGAAAAACTGTTTTTT
TRBJ2-3,TRBD2,NA,TRBV29-1,CSVVAGGLATDTRYF,TGCAGCGTCGTGGCCGGGGGACTAGCAACGGATACGCGGTATTTT
TRBJ1-1,TRBD1,NA,TRBV7-3,CASSLITGDTEAFF,TGTGCCAGCAGCTTAATCACAGGGGACACTGAAGCTTTCTTT
TRBJ2-3,TRBD2,NA,TRBV6-4,CTSSDSAGGTDTQYF,TGTACCAGCAGTGACTCGGCGGGGGGGACAGATACGCAGTATTTT